These 26 T cell receptor beta chains share one sample of origin, sequenced in a study of T cell responses to AZD1222 COVID-19 vaccine. The method was immunoSEQ multiplex PCR; TCRdb's version includes in-frame clones alone and lacks a portion of them. Here the sample spans tens of thousands of clones, approximately 89% being singletons. The material sequenced was peripheral blood, taken 28 days after the second AZD1222 dose. These receptors were taken from an adult who received the AZD1222 COVID-19 vaccine.

This rearrangement joins TRBV30 to TRBJ1-2, with D perhaps matching TRBD1 (5 bases). Per germline, CDR1 GTSNPN and CDR2 SVGIG (reference sequence). With 1 base removed from V and 1 base from J, the gap between germline ends came to 10 bases. The CDR3 runs 14 residues. This CDR3 is CAWSEGRDNYGYTF. Written as DNA, the CDR3 is TGTGCCTGGAGTGAGGGCAGGGATAACTATGGCTACACCTTC.

The CDR3 DNA is TGCAGCGTTGAACGCGGGCGGGTTGGGAATGAGCAGTTCTTC. Its translation: CSVERGRVGNEQFF. The V gene is TRBV29-1, the J gene TRBJ2-1, with D possibly being TRBD2 (5 bases). Per germline, CDR1 SQVTM and CDR2 ANQGSEA. The CDR3 length is 14 residues. Trimming took 2 bases from V and 7 from J, leaving 15 bases between them.

V gene TRBV5-6 combines with J gene TRBJ2-3, with D possibly matching TRBD2 (6 bases). Trimming left V 4 bases short and J 0 bases short, with 18 bases between. The germline gives CDR1 SGHDT, CDR2 YYEEEE. This CDR3 comprises 17 residues. CDR3 residues: CASSLNPLAVSTDTQYF. CDR3 DNA sequence: TGTGCCAGCAGCCTCAACCCATTAGCGGTTAGCACAGATACGCAGTATTTT.

The table lists this clone with a few counts. The chain employs TRBV11-2 and TRBJ1-5; 10 positions match TRBD1. The CDR3 runs 15 residues. From germline, CDR1 is SGHAT and CDR2 FQNNGV. The trim removed 5 bases at V and 8 bases at J, leaving 9 bases unmatched. CDR3 in amino acids: CASSATGGSLEPQHF. CDR3 DNA sequence: TGTGCCAGCAGCGCGACAGGGGGCTCATTGGAGCCCCAGCATTTT.

The J gene is TRBJ1-6, the V gene TRBV6-2 or TRBV6-3; D possibly corresponds to TRBD1 (5 bases). V was trimmed by 2 bases and J by 7 bases, leaving 9 bases between them. In germline, CDR1 is MNHEY, CDR2 SVGEGT. This CDR3 region has 14 residues. The DNA for the CDR3 is TGTGCCAGCAGTTACAGGGGTCTAAATTCACCCCTCCACTTT. It codes for CASSYRGLNSPLHF.

The chain joins TRBV7-2 to TRBJ1-3, with unresolved D. V was pared by 6 bases and J by 4 bases, with 7 bases between. This CDR3 is 12 amino acids long. Germline V gene data show CDR1 as SGHTA and CDR2 as FQGNSA. CDR3 DNA sequence: TGTGCCAGCAGACCCGCGGGAAACACCATATATTTT. It translates to CASRPAGNTIYF.

CDR3 DNA sequence: TGTGCCAGCTCGAAGGGAGGGGGTACTGGAAACACCATATATTTT. Protein product: CASSKGGGTGNTIYF. The rearrangement uses TRBV9 and TRBJ1-3, with D possibly TRBD1 on 6 matching bases. Trimming pared 7 bases from V and 2 bases from J, leaving 16 bases between. The germline gives CDR1 SGDLS, CDR2 YYNGEE. This CDR3 comprises 15 residues.

This chain joins TRBV6-6 and TRBJ1-2; no clear D. CDR3 length: 16 residues. Trimming pared 3 bases from V and 0 bases from J, leaving 14 bases between. Germline V gene sequence: CDR1 MNHNY, CDR2 SVGAGI (reference sequence). CDR3 amino acids: CASSYNFRQANYGYTF. CDR3 bases: TGTGCCAGCAGTTATAATTTCCGGCAAGCTAACTATGGCTACACCTTC.

The V call is TRBV5-6, the J call TRBJ1-5; no clear D gene. V lost 1 base and J lost 2, with 10 bases in between. The CDR3 loop spans 15 amino acids. Germline V gene data show CDR1 as SGHDT and CDR2 as YYEEEE. The CDR3 coding sequence is TGTGCCAGCAGCTTGAAAGGGAGGGGCAATCAGCCCCAGCATTTT. Protein product: CASSLKGRGNQPQHF.

The gene calls are TRBV6-5 and TRBJ2-2; D is possibly TRBD1 or TRBD2 (6 bases each). Germline CDR1 reads MNHEY; CDR2 reads SVGAGI. This CDR3 is 14 amino acids long. Trimming shortened V by 10 bases and J by 4 bases, and 16 bases separated the two germline ends. The CDR3 is CATPGEGGTGELFF. In DNA form, the CDR3 reads TGTGCCACCCCTGGAGAGGGGGGCACCGGGGAGCTGTTTTTT.

The CDR3 DNA is TGCGCCAGCAGCCTGGACACTGAGGAGCAGTACTTC. This encodes CASSLDTEEQYF. The V call is TRBV5-1, the J call TRBJ2-7, with a weak D call TRBD1 (5 bases). The CDR3 extends over 12 amino acids. V was pared by 4 bases and J by 7 bases, with 12 bases between. Looked up from germline, CDR1 is SGHRS and CDR2 is YFSETQ. The entire variable domain, with the rest obtained from reference TRBV5-1 and TRBJ2-7, is as follows: KAGVTQTPRYLIKTRGQQVTLSCSPISGHRSVSWYQQTPGQGLQFLFEYFSETQRNKGNFPGRFSGRQFSNSRSEMNVSTLELGDSALYLCASSLDTEEQYFGPGTRLTVT.

This clone showed up just once. The chain uses TRBV5-1 and TRBJ2-5; 12 nucleotides agree with TRBD2. The trim removed 0 bases at V and 2 bases at J, leaving 5 bases unmatched. Germline V gene sequence: CDR1 SGHRS, CDR2 YFSETQ. This CDR3 region has 17 residues. CDR3: CASSLVLLAGGQETQYF. CDR3 nucleotides: TGCGCCAGCAGCTTGGTCTTACTAGCGGGGGGACAAGAGACCCAGTACTTC.

The CDR3 DNA is TGTGCCACCAGCACTGATCGGGGGGCCCTTGGAATCACCTTC. This sequence encodes CATSTDRGALGITF. The chain employs TRBV15 and TRBJ1-2; maybe TRBD1 (6 bases). The germline V gene encodes CDR1 LNHNV and CDR2 YYDKDF (reference sequence). V was pared by 4 bases and J by 13 bases, with 22 bases between. CDR3 length equals 14 residues. The complete variable domain, with remaining parts taken from reference TRBV15 and TRBJ1-2, reads DAMVIQNPRYQVTQFGKPVTLSCSQTLNHNVMYWYQQKSSQAPKLLFHYYDKDFNNEADTPDNFQSRRPNTSFCFLDIRSPGLGDTAMYLCATSTDRGALGITFGSGTRLTVV.

V is TRBV24-1 and J is TRBJ1-1; 8 bases match TRBD1. CDR3 length: 17 residues. Germline CDR1 reads KGHDR; CDR2 reads SFDVKD. V trimming: 4 bases; J trimming: 3 bases; junction bases outside the gene matches: 12. CDR3 amino acids: CATSDYTGGGSDTEAFF. The CDR3 coding sequence is TGTGCCACCAGTGACTATACAGGGGGGGGTTCGGACACTGAAGCTTTCTTT.

CDR3 residues: CASSQPPGGRGEKLFF. The DNA of the CDR3 is TGTGCCAGCAGCCAACCACCTGGGGGTAGGGGAGAAAAACTGTTTTTT. The chain carries TRBV3-1 (or the pseudogene TRBV3-2) and TRBJ1-4; the D gene is possibly TRBD1 (5 bases). The length of the CDR3 is 16 residues. The V and J ends lost 2 bases and 8 bases respectively, with 18 bases between them. The germline CDR1 and CDR2 sequences are LGHDT and YNNKEL (reference sequence).

J is TRBJ2-2 and V is TRBV4-1; 7 bases align to TRBD2. The length of the CDR3 is 17 residues. The germline CDR1 and CDR2 sequences are MGHRA and YSYEKL. With 0 bases clipped from V and 4 bases from J, the junction kept 8 bases outside the gene matches. CDR3 nucleotide sequence: TGCGCCAGCAGCCAAGATACCGGGAGGATCAGCACCGGGGAGCTGTTTTTT. Residues: CASSQDTGRISTGELFF.

The rearrangement joins TRBV23-1 to TRBJ2-2; D perhaps matches TRBD2 (7 bases). TRBV23-1 is designated an ORF whose function remains uncertain. V lost 7 bases and J lost 4, with 22 bases in between. This CDR3 spans 17 amino acids. The CDR3 DNA reads as TGCGCCAGCATCCTTGGGGGGGCGCGGCGAGGCACCGGGGAGCTGTTTTTT. Protein product: CASILGGARRGTGELFF.

The chain combines TRBV7-9 with TRBJ2-7; perhaps TRBD1 as D (5 bases). Germline V gene data show CDR1 as SEHNR and CDR2 as FQNEAQ (reference sequence). This CDR3 is 15 amino acids long. V gave up 1 base and J gave up 6 bases, with 16 bases separating them. As DNA, the CDR3 is TGTGCCAGCAGCTTAGGACAGACGAGAGCGACCGAGCAGTACTTC. Its translation: CASSLGQTRATEQYF.

This clone was detected once. The chain couples TRBV19 to TRBJ2-7; 9 nucleotides line up with TRBD1. The V and J ends lost 2 bases and 1 base, in that order; junction bases with no gene match: 3. CDR1 and CDR2 (germline): LNHDA, SQIVND (reference sequence). The CDR3 spans 15 residues. CDR3 coding DNA: TGTGCCAGTAGTATAACCGGGACAGGGTCCTACGAGCAGTACTTC. It yields the protein CASSITGTGSYEQYF.

CDR3 protein: CASSLDPVYGYTF. CDR3 DNA sequence: TGTGCCAGCAGCTTAGATCCGGTCTATGGCTACACCTTC. The chain is built from TRBV7-9 and TRBJ1-2; D is ambiguous. Germline V gene lookup returns CDR1 SEHNR and CDR2 FQNEAQ (reference sequence). V was trimmed by 1 base and J by 4 bases, leaving 7 bases between them. This CDR3 spans 13 amino acids.

The chain couples TRBV7-9 to TRBJ1-1; no reliable D call. The CDR3 is 12 amino acids. CDR1 is SEHNR, CDR2 FQNEAQ, per germline (reference sequence). Trimming took off 7 bases at V and 4 bases at J, with 10 bases between the two ends. In DNA, the CDR3 is TGTGCCAGCACCCGAATTACCACTGAAGCTTTCTTT. Its translation is CASTRITTEAFF.

V gene TRBV4-1 combines with J gene TRBJ1-2, with 10 bases aligning to TRBD1. This CDR3 has 15 residues. The germline V gene has CDR1 MGHRA and CDR2 YSYEKL. After removal of 3 bases from V and 2 bases from J, the junction contained 3 bases not matched to a gene. This CDR3 reads CASSQRTGGNYGYTF. The DNA of the CDR3 is TGCGCCAGCAGCCAGAGGACAGGGGGGAACTATGGCTACACCTTC.

The genes are TRBV6-5 and TRBJ1-1; 7 bases agree with TRBD1. Germline CDR1 reads MNHEY; CDR2 reads SVGAGI. V was clipped by 5 bases and J by 12 bases; unmatched bases: 9. The CDR3 is 12 amino acids. The CDR3 reads CASSRQGKSTFF. In nucleotides, the CDR3 is TGTGCCAGCAGTCGACAGGGCAAAAGTACTTTCTTT.

The CDR3 DNA reads TGCAGTGCTAGGGCGGACTATGGCTACACCTTC. This translates into CSARADYGYTF. The chain is built from TRBV20-1 and TRBJ1-2; D is ambiguous. Germline lookup yields CDR1 DFQATT and CDR2 SNEGSKA (reference sequence). Trimming removed 3 bases from V and 3 bases from J, with 5 bases in between. The CDR3 has 11 residues.

The chain links TRBV9 to TRBJ2-7; 8 positions match TRBD2. The CDR3 sequence is 15 residues long. Germline V gene lookup returns CDR1 SGDLS and CDR2 YYNGEE. The J segment lost 0 bases and the V segment lost 4 bases, leaving 6 bases of the junction unmatched. The DNA of the CDR3 is TGTGCCAGCAGCCCTCGCGGGGGGCCCTCCTACGAGCAGTACTTC. Its translation: CASSPRGGPSYEQYF.

V gene TRBV5-8 combines with J gene TRBJ1-5; tentatively, D is TRBD1 (5 bases). V lost 3 bases, J lost 4 bases, and 20 bases lay in between. This CDR3 region has 17 residues. CDR1 is SGHTS and CDR2 is YDEGEE in the germline V gene. The chain's CDR3 is CASSSGRGGGANQPQHF. CDR3 DNA: TGTGCCAGCAGCTCTGGACGGGGCGGCGGTGCGAATCAGCCCCAGCATTTT.